The rows below give T cell receptor beta chains drawn from one sample of a study of shared T cell receptors in the human thymus. Assay used: immunoSEQ multiplex PCR; TCRdb lists only in-frame clones, some missing. This sample carries about 660,000 clones, roughly 90% of them seen once, and the ten largest clones take approximately 0.01%. These data also featured in a second study, about human thymus T cells.

Specimen: thymocytes. The receptors shown here come from a boy under two years old with a congenital heart defect. CDR3s include the opening cysteine and the closing phenylalanine or tryptophan. The D gene is left open where the match is weak. Clone size, where shown, is once, few, many, or a class for clones that have expanded.

>once|TRBV5-6|TRBJ2-7|TRBD1
TGTGCCAGCAGCCTCCCGGGACAGGGCAAAGGCTACGAGCAGTACTTC
CASSLPGQGKGYEQYF
>NA|TRBV7-8|TRBJ2-7|NA
TGTGCCAGCAGCTTAGCAAATGGGGCAGGGTTCGAGCAGTACTTC
CASSLANGAGFEQYF
>once|TRBV7-2|TRBJ2-7|NA
TGTGCCAGCAGCTTAGCCCCTGGTCGCTCCTGGCCCTACGAGCAGTACTTC
CASSLAPGRSWPYEQYF
>NA|TRBV4-3|TRBJ2-7|TRBD2
TGCGCCAGCAGCCAAGATGTGGGGGGGGGACGGCCCATTTCCTACGAGCAGTACTTC
CASSQDVGGGRPISYEQYF
>once|TRBV14|TRBJ2-2|TRBD1
TGTGCCAGCAGCCATTCAGACAGGGGGCGCCACACCGGGGAGCTGTTTTTT
CASSHSDRGRHTGELFF
>few|TRBV30|TRBJ2-1|TRBD2
TGTGCCTGGAAGGGACTAGCGGGAGGGCCGGAGGGCAGTGAGCAGTTCTTC
CAWKGLAGGPEGSEQFF
>NA|TRBV4-2|TRBJ2-6|TRBD2
TGTGCCAGCAGCCCGGGACTAGCGGGAGTCTCTGGGGCCAACGTCCTGACTTTC
CASSPGLAGVSGANVLTF
>NA|TRBV13|TRBJ1-1|TRBD1
TGTGCCAGCAGCTCCGACAGGGGGCGGCGGTGGAGATATCCGAACACTGAAGCTTTCTTT
CASSSDRGRRWRYPNTEAFF
>NA|TRBV10-1|TRBJ2-5|TRBD2
TGCGCCAGCAGTGGACTAGCGGGAGTCCAAGAGACCCAGTACTTC
CASSGLAGVQETQYF
>NA|TRBV9|TRBJ2-3|NA
TGTGCCAGCGGGGCGGGGGCACTATCTAGCACAGATACGCAGTATTTT
CASGAGALSSTDTQYF
>NA|TRBV5-1|TRBJ2-3|TRBD1
TGCGCCAGCAGCCCCGGACAGGGCCGCACAGATACGCAGTATTTT
CASSPGQGRTDTQYF
>once|TRBV11-2|TRBJ2-3|TRBD1
TGTGCCAGCAGCTTAGAACAGGGGAGAACAGATACGCAGTATTTT
CASSLEQGRTDTQYF
>NA|TRBV29-1|TRBJ1-1|TRBD1
TGCAGCGCTGGACAGGGAGGGATCATGAACACTGAAGCTTTCTTT
CSAGQGGIMNTEAFF
>NA|TRBV19|TRBJ1-2|TRBD1
TGTGCCAGTAGTCCACGGGACAGGCCGAGCTATGGCTACACCTTC
CASSPRDRPSYGYTF
>NA|TRBV21-1|TRBJ2-2|NA
TGTGCCAGCAGCACTTTCCCACAGGGGGCGAACACCGGGGAGCTGTTTTTT
CASSTFPQGANTGELFF
>NA|TRBV13|TRBJ2-3|TRBD1
TGTGCCAGCAGCCCCGGACAGGGACACACAGATACGCAGTATTTT
CASSPGQGHTDTQYF
>NA|TRBV6-5|TRBJ2-7|NA
TGTGCCAGCAGTTCCCTAGGGGCATCCCTCTACGAGCAGTACTTC
CASSSLGASLYEQYF
>NA|TRBV7-9|TRBJ2-7|TRBD1
TGTGCCAGCAGCTTAGCGCCCCGGGACAGCTACGAGCAGTACTTC
CASSLAPRDSYEQYF
>NA|TRBV19|TRBJ1-2|NA
TGTGCCAGTAGGGGACAAACTAACTATGGCTACACCTTC
CASRGQTNYGYTF
>NA|TRBV27|TRBJ2-7|TRBD1
TGTGCCAGCAGTTTAGCTCAGGGGGACCGCTACGAGCAGTACTTC
CASSLAQGDRYEQYF
>NA|TRBV30|TRBJ2-1|TRBD2
TGTGCCTGGAGTGTGGCTAGCGGATGGGGTTACAATGAGCAGTTCTTC
CAWSVASGWGYNEQFF
>few|TRBV14|TRBJ1-4|NA
TGTGCCAGCAGCCCCAGTGCGGGGAATGAAAAACTGTTTTTT
CASSPSAGNEKLFF
>NA|TRBV11-2|TRBJ2-1|TRBD2
TGTGCCAGCAGCTTCCTTGGGACTAGCCCAGCGGGTGAGCAGTTCTTC
CASSFLGTSPAGEQFF
>NA|TRBV5-4|TRBJ2-7|TRBD2
TGTGCCAGCAGCCCCCCTAGCGGGAGGCACTACGAGCAGTACTTC
CASSPPSGRHYEQYF
>once|TRBV28|TRBJ2-3|TRBD2
TGTGCCAGCAGTTATTCTGGGGCTAGCGGGAGTACAGATACGCAGTATTTT
CASSYSGASGSTDTQYF
>NA|TRBV18|TRBJ2-5|NA
TGTGCCAGCCGGCCCCTACTGAACGGGGAGACCCAGTACTTC
CASRPLLNGETQYF
>NA|TRBV7-2|TRBJ2-3|NA
TGTGCCAGCAGCAACCGCACCTTGAAGCCAGATACGCAGTATTTT
CASSNRTLKPDTQYF
>NA|TRBV9|TRBJ1-2|NA
TGTGCCAGCAGCGGGGAGGAGATGGGCTACACCTTC
CASSGEEMGYTF
>NA|TRBV18|TRBJ2-7|TRBD2
TGTGCCAGCTCACCATATCCTGTCTTAGCGGGAGGGCCCGGAAACGAGCAGTACTTC
CASSPYPVLAGGPGNEQYF
>NA|TRBV11-2|TRBJ2-7|TRBD2
TGTGCCAGCAGTATGACTAGCGGGATCACCTACGAGCAGTACTTC
CASSMTSGITYEQYF
>few|TRBV19|TRBJ2-1|TRBD2
TGTGCCAGTAGTACCACCCCCGGGATACAGCGGGAGGGGGGGTACAATGAGCAGTTCTTC
CASSTTPGIQREGGYNEQFF
>NA|TRBV5-1|TRBJ2-3|TRBD2
TGCGCCAGCAGCCCTACAATTAGCGGGAGGGCCTTGCCAGATACGCAGTATTTT
CASSPTISGRALPDTQYF